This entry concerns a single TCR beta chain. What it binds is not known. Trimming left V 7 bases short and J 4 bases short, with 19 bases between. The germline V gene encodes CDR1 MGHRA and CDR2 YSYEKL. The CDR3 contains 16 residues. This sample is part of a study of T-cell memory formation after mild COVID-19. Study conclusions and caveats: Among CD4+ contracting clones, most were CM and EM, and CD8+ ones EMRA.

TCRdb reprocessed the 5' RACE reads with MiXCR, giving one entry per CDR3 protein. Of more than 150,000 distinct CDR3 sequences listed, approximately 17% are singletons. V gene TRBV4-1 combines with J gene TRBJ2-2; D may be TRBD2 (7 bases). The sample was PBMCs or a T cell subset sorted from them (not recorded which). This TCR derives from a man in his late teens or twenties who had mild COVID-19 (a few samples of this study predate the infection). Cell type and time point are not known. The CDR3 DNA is TGCGCCAGCAAGGAAGGCGGGGGCTACGGCACCGGGGAGCTGTTTTTT. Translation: CASKEGGGYGTGELFF.